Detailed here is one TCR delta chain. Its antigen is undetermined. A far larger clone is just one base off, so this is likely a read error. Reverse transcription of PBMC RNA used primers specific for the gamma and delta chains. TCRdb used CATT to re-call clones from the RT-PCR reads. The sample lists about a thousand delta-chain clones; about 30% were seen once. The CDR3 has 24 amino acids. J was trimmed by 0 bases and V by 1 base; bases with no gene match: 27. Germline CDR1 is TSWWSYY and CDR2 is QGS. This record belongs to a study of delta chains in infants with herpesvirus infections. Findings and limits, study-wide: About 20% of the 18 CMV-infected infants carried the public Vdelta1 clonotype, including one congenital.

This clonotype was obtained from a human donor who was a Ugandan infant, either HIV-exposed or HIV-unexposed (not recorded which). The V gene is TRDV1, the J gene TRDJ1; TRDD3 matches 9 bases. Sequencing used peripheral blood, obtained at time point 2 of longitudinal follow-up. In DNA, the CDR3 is TGTGCTCTTGGGGAACCGGGGCGCCCACCCACTAAGGTGGGGATACGGGGGTACACCGATAAACTCATCTTT. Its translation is CALGEPGRPPTKVGIRGYTDKLIF.